This T cell receptor (beta chain) was recovered during a study of blood T cell repertoires in COVID-19. Turning to the study itself: Material from acute and convalescent COVID-19 was sourced from the United States, Italy and Spain. Nucleic acid was either cDNA or gDNA, and it came from T cells, B-cell-depleted T cells, or PBMCs.

This CDR3 is 16 amino acids long. Trimming took 2 bases from V and 9 from J; bases not matched to a gene: 15. Germline loops: CDR1 MNHEY, CDR2 SVGAGI. How the authors handled the data: Estimates of nucleated cell counts were drawn from the amplification of reference gene primers. Sequencing used immunoSEQ multiplex PCR; TCRdb keeps in-frame clones, though not all of them. That table gives V, J and clone size, and the DNA gave D and trimming. The table has some 71,000 clones, about nine tenths seen once. The sequencing input was peripheral blood. The chain employs TRBV6-5 and TRBJ1-2; 7 bases match TRBD1. The source of this sequence is a woman between 18 and 29 years old with acute or convalescent COVID-19. The DNA of the CDR3 is TGTGCCAGCAGTTACGAGCCTGGGCCGACAGGGCAGAGCTACACCTTC. It translates to CASSYEPGPTGQSYTF.